These 21 T cell receptor beta chains were sequenced from one sample in a study of lymphopenia after photon versus proton radiotherapy. TCRdb keeps only in-frame clones here, not all; method: immunoSEQ multiplex PCR. The data contain 75,000 to 90,000 clones, around 88% of them singletons. The sample in question was peripheral blood, obtained from a patient treated with proton-based radiotherapy. These TCRs come from a man aged 55 to 70 with pancreatic cancer.

The chain links TRBV10-1 to TRBJ2-7; TRBD1 might be the D (6 bases). V lost 9 bases and J lost 2, with 14 bases in between. Germline V CDR1 and CDR2: WNHNN, SYGVQD (reference sequence). The CDR3 has 13 residues. CDR3 nucleotide sequence: TGCGCCAGTATCCTCGACAGGACCTACGAGCAGTACTTC. Residues: CASILDRTYEQYF.

The chain combines TRBV28 with TRBJ2-7; D remains ambiguous. The length of the CDR3 is 13 residues. V lost 6 bases and J lost 6, with 15 bases in between. In germline, CDR1 is MDHEN, CDR2 SYDVKM. The CDR3 DNA is TGTGCCAGCAGCCCCCTCCATCCCCCCGAGCAGTACTTC. The encoded protein is CASSPLHPPEQYF.

J is TRBJ2-5 and V is TRBV7-9; a possible D gene is TRBD1 (6 bases). This CDR3 is 14 amino acids long. Germline assignment: CDR1 SEHNR and CDR2 FQNEAQ (reference sequence). Trimming removed 5 bases from V and 4 bases from J, with 14 bases in between. The CDR3 DNA reads as TGTGCCAGCAGCCCGGACAGAATTACAGAGACCCAGTACTTC. This translates into CASSPDRITETQYF.

The CDR3 region has the DNA TGTGCCAGCTCACCTAGCCAAGCCAAAAACATTCAGTACTTC. Translated: CASSPSQAKNIQYF. V usage is TRBV18 and J usage is TRBJ2-4; no clear D. Trimming took off 3 bases at V and 0 bases at J, with 6 bases between the two ends. CDR3 length: 14 amino acids. Germline V gene data show CDR1 as KGHSH and CDR2 as LQKENI.

CDR3 bases: TGTGCCAGCAGTTTAAGTGCGAAGCTCGGCTACACCTTC. Residues: CASSLSAKLGYTF. The chain couples TRBV28 to TRBJ1-2; D is ambiguous. The CDR3 is 13 residues long. V dropped 2 bases and J dropped 8 bases, with 12 bases sitting between them. Germline CDR1 and CDR2: MDHEN and SYDVKM.

This clone appeared once. The chain employs TRBV6-5 and TRBJ1-5; unclear D gene. V was pared by 4 bases and J by 0 bases, with 7 bases between. In germline, CDR1 is MNHEY, CDR2 SVGAGI. This CDR3 comprises 14 residues. DNA of the CDR3: TGTGCCAGCAGTTCTACAGTTAGCAATCAGCCCCAGCATTTT. Its translation: CASSSTVSNQPQHF.

The chain uses TRBV7-2 and TRBJ2-3; 7 bases are a match to TRBD2. The junction had 5 bases not matched to a gene; V was cut back by 2 bases and J by 3 bases. CDR1 is SGHTA and CDR2 is FQGNSA in the germline V gene. CDR3 length: 15 amino acids. The CDR3 here is CASSLRAGVTDTQYF. Written as DNA, the CDR3 is TGTGCCAGCAGCTTACGGGCGGGAGTTACAGATACGCAGTATTTT. The entire variable domain, with the rest obtained from reference TRBV7-2 and TRBJ2-3, is as follows: GAGVSQSPSNKVTEKGKDVELRCDPISGHTALYWYRQSLGQGLEFLIYFQGNSAPDKSGLPSDRFSAERTGGSVSTLTIQRTQQEDSAVYLCASSLRAGVTDTQYFGPGTRLTVL.

This clone was detected a few times. The rearrangement uses TRBV6-6 and TRBJ1-1; D might be TRBD1 (5 bases). From germline, CDR1 is MNHNY and CDR2 SVGAGI (reference sequence). V lost 5 bases, J lost 4 bases, and 5 bases lay in between. The CDR3 length is 11 residues. CDR3 DNA sequence: TGTGCCAGCAGTGGGGCCACTGAAGCTTTCTTT. Its translation: CASSGATEAFF.

This chain uses TRBV28 with TRBJ1-4; D is ambiguous. Germline values: CDR1 MDHEN, CDR2 SYDVKM. The V end lost 4 bases, the J end lost 5 bases, and 5 bases lay between the germline ends. CDR3 size: 12 residues. The CDR3 DNA reads TGTGCCAGCAGTTCCTACAATGAAAAACTGTTTTTT. Its translation: CASSSYNEKLFF.

This chain connects TRBV2 to TRBJ1-2, with D hard to call. The CDR3 has 12 residues. The germline V gene has CDR1 SNHLY and CDR2 FYNNEI. Deletions cut 7 bases from V and 13 bases from J, with 19 bases between. CDR3 coding DNA: TGTGCCAGCACCCAAAGGACGTCCAATCTCACCTTC. Protein: CASTQRTSNLTF.

V gene TRBV7-2 combines with J gene TRBJ2-1; D not certain. The CDR3 loop spans 15 amino acids. V lost 4 bases, J lost 4 bases, and 14 bases lay in between. Germline CDR1 and CDR2: SGHTA and FQGNSA. The CDR3 spells CASSSSRPAYNEQFF. DNA for the CDR3: TGTGCCAGCAGCTCCTCCCGCCCCGCTTACAATGAGCAGTTCTTC.

V and J are TRBV28 and TRBJ2-1; D is perhaps TRBD1 (5 bases). In germline, CDR1 is MDHEN, CDR2 SYDVKM. V lost 5 bases to trimming and J lost 6 bases, with 17 bases between them. The CDR3 loop spans 15 amino acids. The CDR3 coding sequence is TGTGCCAGCAGTCCCCCGCCCTTAGGGGCCAATGAGCAGTTCTTC. It codes for CASSPPPLGANEQFF.

This clone was counted a few times. The V gene is TRBV7-9, the J gene TRBJ2-1; tentatively, D is TRBD2 (6 bases). Germline CDR1 SEHNR, CDR2 FQNEAQ (reference sequence). With 5 bases removed from V and 10 bases from J, the gap between germline ends came to 24 bases. The CDR3 has 16 amino acids. The CDR3 protein is CASSDQTSLSLDEQFF. CDR3 in DNA: TGTGCCAGCAGCGACCAGACTAGTCTTTCACTCGACGAGCAGTTCTTC.

CDR3 nucleotide sequence: TGTGCCACCTCACCCCTTTGGCAGGCTAGCGGGGAGCTGTTTTTT. Protein: CATSPLWQASGELFF. V and J are TRBV7-9 and TRBJ2-2; D is uncertain. Germline V gene data show CDR1 as SEHNR and CDR2 as FQNEAQ (reference sequence). V dropped 10 bases and J dropped 7 bases, with 22 bases sitting between them. This CDR3 is built from 15 residues.

This clone was observed a few times. The rearrangement links TRBV7-2 to TRBJ2-5; possibly TRBD1 or TRBD2 for D (5 bases each). Trimming cost V 5 bases and J 5 bases, with 18 bases left between them. The CDR3 contains 15 residues. Germline V lookup: CDR1 SGHTA, CDR2 FQGNSA. The CDR3 region is CASSRTWGSRETQYF. The CDR3 DNA reads TGTGCCAGCAGCCGCACGTGGGGGAGTAGGGAGACCCAGTACTTC.

This chain joins TRBV12-2 and TRBJ2-3; TRBD2, the table's D call, lacks a check against the DNA. TRBV12-2 is a documented pseudogene. This CDR3 region has 18 residues. In DNA, the CDR3 is TGTGCAAGTCGCTTAGTTTCAACCGGGACTAGCGGTACAGATACGCAGTATTTT. Its translation is CASRLVSTGTSGTDTQYF.

This sequence joins TRBV28 and TRBJ2-2; 7 nucleotides match TRBD2. There are 15 residues in the CDR3. Germline CDR1 reads MDHEN; CDR2 reads SYDVKM. J gave up 0 bases and V 6 bases, and 4 bases lay outside the gene matches. The DNA for the CDR3 is TGTGCCAGCAGCACCAGCGGGGCGAACACCGGGGAGCTGTTTTTT. This encodes CASSTSGANTGELFF.

This chain links TRBV2 with TRBJ2-7; 9 nucleotides agree with TRBD1. The CDR3 is 15 residues long. V gave up 7 bases and J gave up 7 bases; unmatched junction bases: 14. Germline V gene lookup returns CDR1 SNHLY and CDR2 FYNNEI. CDR3 sequence reads: CASTTGQGLDNEQYF. The CDR3 DNA is TGTGCCAGCACGACGGGACAGGGTTTGGACAATGAGCAGTACTTC. Drawing the rest from reference TRBV2 and TRBJ2-7, the complete variable domain is EPEVTQTPSHQVTQMGQEVILRCVPISNHLYFYWYRQILGQKVEFLVSFYNNEISEKSEIFDDQFSVERPDGSNFTLKIRSTKLEDSAMYFCASTTGQGLDNEQYFGPGTRLTVT.

The CDR3 sequence is CASSVGTPGYEQYF. CDR3 nucleotides: TGTGCCAGCAGCGTAGGGACCCCCGGCTACGAGCAGTACTTC. This chain links TRBV9 with TRBJ2-7, with no clear D. Germline V gene sequence: CDR1 SGDLS, CDR2 YYNGEE. CDR3 length: 14 residues. Deletions cut 0 bases from V and 3 bases from J, with 10 bases between.

This chain uses TRBV19 with TRBJ1-1, with D maybe TRBD1 (5 bases). Germline assignment: CDR1 LNHDA and CDR2 SQIVND (reference sequence). The length of the CDR3 is 15 residues. The germline V and J ends were trimmed by 1 base and 0 bases, with 9 bases remaining between them. DNA for the CDR3: TGTGCCAGTAGTATAGGACAGAGGATGAACACTGAAGCTTTCTTT. Amino acid sequence: CASSIGQRMNTEAFF.

The chain couples TRBV7-3 to TRBJ2-1; tentatively, D is TRBD1 (7 bases). Germline CDR1 reads SGHTA; CDR2 reads FQGTGA. V lost 5 bases to trimming and J lost 12 bases, with 32 bases between them. The CDR3 runs to 18 residues. CDR3 sequence (DNA): TGTGCCAGCAGCCAACCATGGCAGGGGGGAGTCGAGACAGGAGTGCAGTTCTTC. Its protein product is CASSQPWQGGVETGVQFF.